This T cell receptor beta chain originates from a study of blood T cells in healthy people across ages. A second PCR of about 7 to 12 cycles used a sample-barcoded 5' primer and a J-beta primer mix. TCRdb fed the 5' RACE reads into MiXCR, producing one record per CDR3 protein. This table holds hundreds of thousands of distinct CDR3 sequences, roughly 50% found once. V lost 6 bases and J 3 bases, leaving 11 bases between the germline ends. The CDR3 spans 13 residues. CDR1 is SGHAT and CDR2 is FQNNGV in the germline V gene. The TCR comes from a woman aged 55-70 years in good health. The sample taken for sequencing was blood. The chain carries TRBV11-2 and TRBJ2-5; D is undetermined. The CDR3 DNA follows: TGTGCCAGCAGACGAGTCCTGAAAGAGACCCAGTACTTC. Translated, it gives CASRRVLKETQYF.